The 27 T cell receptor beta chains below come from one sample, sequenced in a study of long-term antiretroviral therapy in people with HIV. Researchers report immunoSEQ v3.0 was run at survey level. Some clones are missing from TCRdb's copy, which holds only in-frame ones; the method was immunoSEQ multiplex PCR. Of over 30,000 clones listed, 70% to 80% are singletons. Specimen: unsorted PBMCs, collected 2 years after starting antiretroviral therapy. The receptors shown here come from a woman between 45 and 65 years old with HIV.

The CDR3: CASSIARNLEAFF. The CDR3 coding sequence is TGTGCCAGCAGCATAGCAAGGAACCTTGAAGCTTTCTTT. The V call is TRBV5-6, the J call TRBJ1-1; D remains ambiguous. This CDR3 has 13 residues. Trimming left V 4 bases short and J 7 bases short, with 14 bases between. Germline-derived CDR1 and CDR2 are SGHDT and YYEEEE.

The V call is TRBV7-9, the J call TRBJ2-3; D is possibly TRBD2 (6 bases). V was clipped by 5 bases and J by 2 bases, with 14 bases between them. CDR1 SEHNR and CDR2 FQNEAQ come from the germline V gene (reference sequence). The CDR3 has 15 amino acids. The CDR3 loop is CASSPRDFDTDTQYF. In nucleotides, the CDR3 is TGTGCCAGCAGCCCCCGGGACTTCGACACAGATACGCAGTATTTT.

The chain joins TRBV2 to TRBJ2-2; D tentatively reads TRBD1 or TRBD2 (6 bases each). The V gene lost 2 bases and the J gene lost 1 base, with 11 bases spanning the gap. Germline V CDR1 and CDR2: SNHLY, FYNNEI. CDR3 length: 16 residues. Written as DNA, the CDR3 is TGTGCCAGCAGTGAAAGTCGGGGGCGGAACACCGGGGAGCTGTTTTTT. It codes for CASSESRGRNTGELFF.

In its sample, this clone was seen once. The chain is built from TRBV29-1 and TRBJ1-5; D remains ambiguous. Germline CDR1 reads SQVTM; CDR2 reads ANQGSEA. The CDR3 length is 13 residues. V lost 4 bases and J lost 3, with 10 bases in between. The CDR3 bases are TGCAGCGTTGTTTTTGGCGTCAATCAGCCCCAGCATTTT. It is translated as CSVVFGVNQPQHF.

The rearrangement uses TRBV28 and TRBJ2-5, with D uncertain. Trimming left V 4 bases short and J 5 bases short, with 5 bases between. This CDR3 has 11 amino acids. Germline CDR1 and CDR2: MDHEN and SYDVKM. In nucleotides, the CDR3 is TGTGCCAGCAGTTCCGCGGAGACCCAGTACTTC. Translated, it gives CASSSAETQYF. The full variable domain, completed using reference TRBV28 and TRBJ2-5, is DVKVTQSSRYLVKRTGEKVFLECVQDMDHENMFWYRQDPGLGLRLIYFSYDVKMKEKGDIPEGYSVSREKKERFSLILESASTNQTSMYLCASSSAETQYFGPGTRLLVL.

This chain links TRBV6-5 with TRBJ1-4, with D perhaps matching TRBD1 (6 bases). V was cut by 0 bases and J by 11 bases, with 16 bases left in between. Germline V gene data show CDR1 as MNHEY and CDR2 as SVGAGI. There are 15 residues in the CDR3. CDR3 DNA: TGTGCCAGCAGTTACTCCAGGACAGCCGGGGGGAAACTGTTTTTT. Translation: CASSYSRTAGGKLFF.

CDR3 nucleotides: TGTGCCAGCAGCCCGAGGGGGACTGAAGCTTTCTTT. Residues: CASSPRGTEAFF. This chain links TRBV9 with TRBJ1-1; possibly TRBD1 for D (6 bases). Looked up from germline, CDR1 is SGDLS and CDR2 is YYNGEE. V dropped 4 bases and J dropped 5 bases, with 9 bases sitting between them. This CDR3 spans 12 amino acids.

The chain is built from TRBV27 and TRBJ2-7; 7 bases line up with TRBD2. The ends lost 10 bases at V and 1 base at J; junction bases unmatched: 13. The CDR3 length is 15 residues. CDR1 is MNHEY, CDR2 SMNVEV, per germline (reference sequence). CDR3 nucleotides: TGTGCCACCCGATGGGCGGGGGATTCTTCCTACGAGCAGTACTTC. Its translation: CATRWAGDSSYEQYF.

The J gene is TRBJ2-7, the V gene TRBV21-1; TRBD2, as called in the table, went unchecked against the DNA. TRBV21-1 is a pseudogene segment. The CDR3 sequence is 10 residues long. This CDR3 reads CASSYYEQYF. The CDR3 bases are TGTGCCAGCAGCTACTACGAGCAGTACTTC.

The CDR3 here is CAITATGGWVDTQYF. CDR3 sequence (DNA): TGTGCCATCACCGCCACAGGCGGATGGGTAGATACGCAGTATTTT. This chain joins TRBV10-3 and TRBJ2-3; perhaps TRBD1 as D (5 bases). The germline V gene encodes CDR1 ENHRY and CDR2 SYGVKD. The ends were cut back, 7 bases at V and 5 bases at J, with 19 bases in the middle. This CDR3 is 15 amino acids long.

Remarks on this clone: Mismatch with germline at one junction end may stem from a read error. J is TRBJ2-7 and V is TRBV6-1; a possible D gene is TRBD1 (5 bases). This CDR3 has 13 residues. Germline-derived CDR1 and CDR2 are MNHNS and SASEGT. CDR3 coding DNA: TGTGCCAGCAGGGAAGGACAAGTTAGAGAGCAGTACTTC. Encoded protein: CASREGQVREQYF.

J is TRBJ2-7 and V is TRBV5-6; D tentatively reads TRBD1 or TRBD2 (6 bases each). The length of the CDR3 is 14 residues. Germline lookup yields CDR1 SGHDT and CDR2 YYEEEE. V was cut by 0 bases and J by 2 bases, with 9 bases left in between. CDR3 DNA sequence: TGTGCCAGCAGCTTGGGCCGGGGGCCCTACGAGCAGTACTTC. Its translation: CASSLGRGPYEQYF.

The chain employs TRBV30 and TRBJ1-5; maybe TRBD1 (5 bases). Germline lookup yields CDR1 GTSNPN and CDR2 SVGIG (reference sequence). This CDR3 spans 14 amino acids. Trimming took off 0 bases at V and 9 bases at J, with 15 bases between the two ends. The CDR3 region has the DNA TGTGCCTGGAGTGTACGGATGGGGGACGGGCCCCAGCATTTT. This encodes CAWSVRMGDGPQHF.

The DNA for the CDR3 is TGTGCCAGCAGTATCACCCAGGCCAACACTGAAGCTTTCTTT. As protein: CASSITQANTEAFF. This chain connects TRBV6-5 to TRBJ1-1; D uncertain. The CDR3 is 14 amino acids. Germline CDR1 reads MNHEY; CDR2 reads SVGAGI. The V and J ends lost 5 bases and 2 bases respectively, with 12 bases between them.

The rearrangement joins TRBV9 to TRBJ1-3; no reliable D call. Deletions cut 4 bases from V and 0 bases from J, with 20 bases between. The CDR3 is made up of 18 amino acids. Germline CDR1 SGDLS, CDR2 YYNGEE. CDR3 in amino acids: CASSPTGGGFVSGNTIYF. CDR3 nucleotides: TGTGCCAGCAGCCCTACCGGTGGTGGCTTCGTCTCTGGAAACACCATATATTTT.

CDR3 protein: CASSLDVIATRGSGANVLTF. As DNA, the CDR3 is TGTGCCAGCAGCTTAGACGTTATCGCGACCCGAGGCTCTGGGGCCAACGTCCTGACTTTC. The gene calls are TRBV11-2 and TRBJ2-6; no firm D call. V was shortened by 0 bases and J by 0 bases, with 18 bases between the two germline ends. Germline CDR1 is SGHAT and CDR2 is FQNNGV. CDR3 length: 20 residues. Full variable domain (missing parts from reference TRBV11-2 and TRBJ2-6): EAGVAQSPRYKIIEKRQSVAFWCNPISGHATLYWYQQILGQGPKLLIQFQNNGVVDDSQLPKDRFSAERLKGVDSTLKIQPAKLEDSAVYLCASSLDVIATRGSGANVLTFGAGSRLTVL.

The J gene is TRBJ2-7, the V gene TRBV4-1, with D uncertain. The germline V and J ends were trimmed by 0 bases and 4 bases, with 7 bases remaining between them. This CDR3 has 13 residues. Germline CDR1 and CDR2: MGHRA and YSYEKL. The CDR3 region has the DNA TGCGCCAGCAGCCAAGAATACGGGTACGAGCAGTACGTC. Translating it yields CASSQEYGYEQYV.

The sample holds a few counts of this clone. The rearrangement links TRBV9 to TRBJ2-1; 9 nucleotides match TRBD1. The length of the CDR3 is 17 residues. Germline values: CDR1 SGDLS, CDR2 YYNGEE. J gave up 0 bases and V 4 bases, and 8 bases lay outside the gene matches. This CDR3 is CASSLGQGLTSYNEQFF. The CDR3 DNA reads TGTGCCAGCAGCCTGGGACAGGGTCTTACCTCCTACAATGAGCAGTTCTTC.

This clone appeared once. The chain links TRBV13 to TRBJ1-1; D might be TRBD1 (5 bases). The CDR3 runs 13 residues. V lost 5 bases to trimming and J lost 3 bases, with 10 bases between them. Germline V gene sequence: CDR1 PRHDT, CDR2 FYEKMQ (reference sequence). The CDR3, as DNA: TGTGCCAGCAGCCTGCGGGGGGACACTGAAGCTTTCTTT. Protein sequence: CASSLRGDTEAFF.

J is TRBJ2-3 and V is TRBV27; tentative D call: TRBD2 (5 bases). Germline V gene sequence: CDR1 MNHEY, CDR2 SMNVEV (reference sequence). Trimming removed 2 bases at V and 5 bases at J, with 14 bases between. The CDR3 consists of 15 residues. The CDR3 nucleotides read TGTGCCAGCAGTTTAATCCGGGGTAATAAAGATACGCAGTATTTT. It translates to CASSLIRGNKDTQYF.

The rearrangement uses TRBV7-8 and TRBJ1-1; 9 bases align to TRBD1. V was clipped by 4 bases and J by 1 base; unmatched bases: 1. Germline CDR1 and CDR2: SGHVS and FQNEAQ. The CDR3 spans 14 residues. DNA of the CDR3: TGTGCCAGCAGCTCGGGACAGGGGAACACTGAAGCTTTCTTT. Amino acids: CASSSGQGNTEAFF.

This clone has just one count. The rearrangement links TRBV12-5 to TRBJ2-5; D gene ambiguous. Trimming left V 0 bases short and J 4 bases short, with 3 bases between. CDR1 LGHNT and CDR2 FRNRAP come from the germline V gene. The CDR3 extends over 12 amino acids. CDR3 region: CASGLVGETQYF. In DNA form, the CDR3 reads TGTGCTAGTGGTTTGGTAGGAGAGACCCAGTACTTC.

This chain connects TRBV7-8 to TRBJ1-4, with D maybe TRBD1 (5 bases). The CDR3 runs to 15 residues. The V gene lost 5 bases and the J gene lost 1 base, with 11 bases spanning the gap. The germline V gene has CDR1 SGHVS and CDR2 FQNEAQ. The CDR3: CASSPDGGTNEKLFF. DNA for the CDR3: TGTGCCAGCAGCCCCGACGGGGGAACTAATGAAAAACTGTTTTTT.

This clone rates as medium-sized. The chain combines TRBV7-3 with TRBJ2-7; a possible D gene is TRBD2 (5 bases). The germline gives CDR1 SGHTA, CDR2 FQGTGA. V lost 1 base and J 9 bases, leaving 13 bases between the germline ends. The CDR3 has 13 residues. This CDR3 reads CASSLNPTAGQYF. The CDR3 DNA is TGTGCCAGCAGCTTAAATCCCACGGCGGGGCAGTACTTC.

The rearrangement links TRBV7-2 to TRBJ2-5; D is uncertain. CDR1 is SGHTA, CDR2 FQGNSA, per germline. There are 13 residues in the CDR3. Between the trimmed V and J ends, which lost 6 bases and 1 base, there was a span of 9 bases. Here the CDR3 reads CASSPYSQETQYF. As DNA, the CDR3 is TGTGCCAGCAGTCCATATAGCCAAGAGACCCAGTACTTC.

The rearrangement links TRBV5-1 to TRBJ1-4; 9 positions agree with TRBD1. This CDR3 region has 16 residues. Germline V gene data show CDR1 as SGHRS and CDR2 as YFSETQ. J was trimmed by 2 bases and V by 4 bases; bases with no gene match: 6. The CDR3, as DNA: TGCGCCAGCAGCGTGACAGGGGGTGCGACTAATGAAAAACTGTTTTTT. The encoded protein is CASSVTGGATNEKLFF.

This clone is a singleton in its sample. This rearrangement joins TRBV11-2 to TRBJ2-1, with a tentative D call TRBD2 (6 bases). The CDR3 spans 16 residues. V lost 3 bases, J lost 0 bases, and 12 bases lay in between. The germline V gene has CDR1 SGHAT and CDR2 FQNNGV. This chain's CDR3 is CASSFGSPSSYNEQFF. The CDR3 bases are TGTGCCAGCAGCTTCGGGAGTCCCAGCTCCTACAATGAGCAGTTCTTC.